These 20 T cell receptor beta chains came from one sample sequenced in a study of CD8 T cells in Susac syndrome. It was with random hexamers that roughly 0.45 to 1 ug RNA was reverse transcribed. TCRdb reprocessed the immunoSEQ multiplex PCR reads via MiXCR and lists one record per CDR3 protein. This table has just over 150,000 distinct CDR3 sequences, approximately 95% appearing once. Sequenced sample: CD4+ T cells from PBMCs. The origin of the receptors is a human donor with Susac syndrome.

The chain's CDR3 is CAIGQGGNQPQHF. The CDR3 nucleotides are TGTGCCATTGGACAGGGGGGCAATCAGCCCCAGCATTTT. V gene TRBV10-3 combines with J gene TRBJ1-5, with 10 bases lining up with TRBD1. The CDR3 contains 13 residues. Trimming took 9 bases from V and 2 from J; bases not matched to a gene: 1. Germline V lookup: CDR1 ENHRY, CDR2 SYGVKD.

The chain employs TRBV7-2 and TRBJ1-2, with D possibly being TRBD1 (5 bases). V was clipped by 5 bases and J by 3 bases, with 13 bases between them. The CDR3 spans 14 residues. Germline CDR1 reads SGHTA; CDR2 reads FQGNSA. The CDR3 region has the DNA TGTGCCAGCAGCCCGGGCAGGGTGGACTATGGCTACACCTTC. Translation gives CASSPGRVDYGYTF.

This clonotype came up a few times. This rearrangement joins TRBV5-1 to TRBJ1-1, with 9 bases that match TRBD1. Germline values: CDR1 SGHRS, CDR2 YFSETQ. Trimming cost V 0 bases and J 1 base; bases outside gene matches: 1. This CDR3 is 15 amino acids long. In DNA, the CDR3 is TGCGCCAGCAGCTTGGGGGACAGGGCGAACACTGAAGCTTTCTTT. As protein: CASSLGDRANTEAFF. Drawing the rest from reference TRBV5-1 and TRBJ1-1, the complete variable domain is KAGVTQTPRYLIKTRGQQVTLSCSPISGHRSVSWYQQTPGQGLQFLFEYFSETQRNKGNFPGRFSGRQFSNSRSEMNVSTLELGDSALYLCASSLGDRANTEAFFGQGTRLTVV.

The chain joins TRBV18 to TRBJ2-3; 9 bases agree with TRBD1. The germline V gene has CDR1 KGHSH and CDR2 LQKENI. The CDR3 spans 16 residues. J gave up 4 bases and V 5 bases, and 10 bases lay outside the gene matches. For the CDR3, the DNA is TGTGCCAGCTCAGCCCCTGAGGGACAGGGTCCAGATACGCAGTATTTT. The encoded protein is CASSAPEGQGPDTQYF.

As DNA, the CDR3 is TGCAGCGTAGACGCGACAGGGATGGGGACTGAAGCTTTCTTT. It specifies CSVDATGMGTEAFF. The chain carries TRBV29-1 and TRBJ1-1, with 7 positions matching TRBD1. There are 14 residues in the CDR3. Germline V gene lookup returns CDR1 SQVTM and CDR2 ANQGSEA. With V trimmed by 6 bases and J by 5 bases, 12 bases remained unmatched.

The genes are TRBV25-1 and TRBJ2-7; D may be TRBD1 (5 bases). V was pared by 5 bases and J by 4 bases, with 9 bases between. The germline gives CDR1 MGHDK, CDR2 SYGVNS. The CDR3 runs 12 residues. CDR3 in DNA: TGTGCCAGCAGTAATCAGGGATACGAGCAGTACTTC. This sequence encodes CASSNQGYEQYF.

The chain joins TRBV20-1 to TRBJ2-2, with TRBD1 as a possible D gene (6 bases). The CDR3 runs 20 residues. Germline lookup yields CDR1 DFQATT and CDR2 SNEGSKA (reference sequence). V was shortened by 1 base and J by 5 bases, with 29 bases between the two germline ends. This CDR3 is CSARGFTPLSQGMGTGELFF. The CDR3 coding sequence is TGCAGTGCTAGAGGTTTTACCCCACTGTCACAGGGAATGGGTACCGGGGAGCTGTTTTTT.

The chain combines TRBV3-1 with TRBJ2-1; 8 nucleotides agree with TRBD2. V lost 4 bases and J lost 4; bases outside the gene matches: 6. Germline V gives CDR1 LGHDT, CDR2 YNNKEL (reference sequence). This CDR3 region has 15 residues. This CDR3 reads CASSLSVAGYNEQFF. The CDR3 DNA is TGTGCCAGCAGCCTTTCCGTAGCGGGGTACAATGAGCAGTTCTTC.

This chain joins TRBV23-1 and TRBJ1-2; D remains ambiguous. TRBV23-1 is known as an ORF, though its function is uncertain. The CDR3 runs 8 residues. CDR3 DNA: TGCGTCCACTATGGCTACACCTTC. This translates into CVHYGYTF.

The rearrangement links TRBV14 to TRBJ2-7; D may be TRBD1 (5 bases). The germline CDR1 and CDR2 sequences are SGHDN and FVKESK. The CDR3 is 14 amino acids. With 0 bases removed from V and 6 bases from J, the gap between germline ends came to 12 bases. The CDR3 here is CASSQDIGRAEQYF. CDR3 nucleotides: TGTGCCAGCAGCCAAGATATTGGCAGGGCCGAGCAGTACTTC. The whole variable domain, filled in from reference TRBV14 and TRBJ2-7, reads EAGVTQFPSHSVIEKGQTVTLRCDPISGHDNLYWYRRVMGKEIKFLLHFVKESKQDESGMPNNRFLAERTGGTYSTLKVQPAELEDSGVYFCASSQDIGRAEQYFGPGTRLTVT.

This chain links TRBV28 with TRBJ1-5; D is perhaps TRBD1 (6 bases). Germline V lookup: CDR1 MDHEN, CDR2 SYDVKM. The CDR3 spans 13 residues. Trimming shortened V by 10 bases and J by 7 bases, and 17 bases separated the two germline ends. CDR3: CAIAGGAGQPQHF. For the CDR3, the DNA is TGTGCCATTGCGGGGGGCGCGGGGCAGCCCCAGCATTTT.

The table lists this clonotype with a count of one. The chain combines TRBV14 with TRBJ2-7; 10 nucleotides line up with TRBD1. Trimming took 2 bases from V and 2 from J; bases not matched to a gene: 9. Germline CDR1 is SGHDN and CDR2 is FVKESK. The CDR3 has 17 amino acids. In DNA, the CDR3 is TGTGCCAGCAGCCAACACCCCTCCGGACAGGGGGCCTACGAGCAGTACTTC. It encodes CASSQHPSGQGAYEQYF.

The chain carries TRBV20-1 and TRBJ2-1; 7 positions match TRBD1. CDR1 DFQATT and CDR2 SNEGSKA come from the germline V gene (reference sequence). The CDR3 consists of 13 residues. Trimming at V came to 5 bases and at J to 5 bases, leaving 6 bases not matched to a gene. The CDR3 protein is CSALRDRDNEQFF. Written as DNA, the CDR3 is TGCAGTGCTCTCCGGGACAGAGACAATGAGCAGTTCTTC.

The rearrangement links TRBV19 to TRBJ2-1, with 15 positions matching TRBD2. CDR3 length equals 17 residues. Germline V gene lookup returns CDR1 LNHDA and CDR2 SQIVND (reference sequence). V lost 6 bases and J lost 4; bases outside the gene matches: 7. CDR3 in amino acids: CASSPGLAGGLYNEQFF. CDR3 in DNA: TGTGCCAGTAGCCCGGGACTAGCGGGAGGACTATACAATGAGCAGTTCTTC.

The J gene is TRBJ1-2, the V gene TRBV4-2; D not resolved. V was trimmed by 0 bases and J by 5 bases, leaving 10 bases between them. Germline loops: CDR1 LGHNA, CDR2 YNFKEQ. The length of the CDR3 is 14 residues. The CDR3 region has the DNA TGTGCCAGCAGCCAAGAACGGGCCTCATATGGCTACACCTTC. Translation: CASSQERASYGYTF.

CDR3 DNA: TGTGCCAGCAGTCAAACAGTGAGCTCCTACAATGAGCAGTTCTTC. This encodes CASSQTVSSYNEQFF. The chain links TRBV28 to TRBJ2-1, with D uncertain. Germline V gives CDR1 MDHEN, CDR2 SYDVKM. CDR3 length: 15 residues. Trimming took 5 bases from V and 0 from J, leaving 11 bases between them.

The DNA for the CDR3 is TGTGCCAGCAGCCAAGACCGCAGGGACAGCTCCTACAATGAGCAGTTCTTC. Residues: CASSQDRRDSSYNEQFF. The chain uses TRBV3-1 and TRBJ2-1, with TRBD1 identical over 7 bases. The germline V gene has CDR1 LGHDT and CDR2 YNNKEL (reference sequence). J lost 0 bases, V lost 0 bases, and 5 bases had no gene match. CDR3 size: 17 residues.

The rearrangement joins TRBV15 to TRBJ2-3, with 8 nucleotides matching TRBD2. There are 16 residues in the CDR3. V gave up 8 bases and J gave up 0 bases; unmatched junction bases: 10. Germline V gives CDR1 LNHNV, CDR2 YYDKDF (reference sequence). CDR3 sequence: CATGVSGARSTDTQYF. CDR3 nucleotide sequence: TGTGCCACCGGGGTTAGCGGGGCCCGTAGCACAGATACGCAGTATTTT.

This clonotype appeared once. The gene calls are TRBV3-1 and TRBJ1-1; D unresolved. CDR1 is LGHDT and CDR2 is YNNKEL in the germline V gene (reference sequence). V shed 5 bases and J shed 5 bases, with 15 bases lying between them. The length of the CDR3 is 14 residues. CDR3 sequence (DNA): TGTGCCAGCAGCAAAGCATGGAGGGATACTGAAGCTTTCTTT. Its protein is CASSKAWRDTEAFF.

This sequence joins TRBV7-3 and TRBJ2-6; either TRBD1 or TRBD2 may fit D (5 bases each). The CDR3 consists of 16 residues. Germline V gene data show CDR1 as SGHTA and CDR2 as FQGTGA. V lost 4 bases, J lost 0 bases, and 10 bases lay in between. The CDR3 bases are TGTGCCAGCAGCTCCCCAGGGAGCTCTGGGGCCAACGTCCTGACTTTC. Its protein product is CASSSPGSSGANVLTF.